The following is a TCR beta chain sequence with its context. Individuals aged about 18 to 89 years were recruited from 24 US areas. The record originates from a study of blood T cell repertoires in COVID-19. Turning to the study itself: T cells, B-cell-depleted T cells, or PBMCs supplied cDNA or gDNA.

CDR1 is SGHDT, CDR2 YYEEEE, per germline. This CDR3 comprises 14 residues. V was pared by 1 base and J by 3 bases, with 10 bases between. Generated by immunoSEQ multiplex PCR, the TCRdb table keeps only in-frame clones and is missing some. This table has about 310,000 clones, 75% to 90% appearing once. The gene calls are TRBV5-6 and TRBJ1-1; D possibly corresponds to TRBD1 (5 bases). Specimen: PBMCs or T cells enriched from blood (not recorded which). The clonotype comes from a woman aged 40 to 50 who had recovered from COVID-19. CDR3 nucleotides: TGTGCCAGCAGCTTGACAGGTAGATACACTGAAGCTTTCTTT. This sequence encodes CASSLTGRYTEAFF.